This T cell receptor beta chain was documented in a study of blood T cell repertoires in COVID-19. In the study overall: Acute and convalescent COVID-19 specimens originated in the United States, Italy and Spain.

Participants reported their clinical history, and cohort assignment relied on those reports. Cohort 3 recovery required two negative PCRs, clearance, or symptom resolution. The V and J ends lost 1 base and 4 bases respectively, with 12 bases between them. Germline V gives CDR1 MNHNS, CDR2 SASEGT. The CDR3 consists of 15 residues. TCRdb's copy holds only in-frame clones and misses some; the assay was immunoSEQ multiplex PCR. The sample includes 200,000 to 250,000 clones, approximately 90% of them seen just once. Sequenced material: PBMCs or T cells enriched from blood (not recorded which). This chain uses TRBV6-1 with TRBJ2-3; D is perhaps TRBD1 (6 bases). This TCR was recovered from a man aged 40-49 years who had recovered from COVID-19. CDR3 DNA sequence: TGTGCCAGCAGTGAAGGGGCCAACAGGGCAGATACGCAGTATTTT. Translated: CASSEGANRADTQYF.